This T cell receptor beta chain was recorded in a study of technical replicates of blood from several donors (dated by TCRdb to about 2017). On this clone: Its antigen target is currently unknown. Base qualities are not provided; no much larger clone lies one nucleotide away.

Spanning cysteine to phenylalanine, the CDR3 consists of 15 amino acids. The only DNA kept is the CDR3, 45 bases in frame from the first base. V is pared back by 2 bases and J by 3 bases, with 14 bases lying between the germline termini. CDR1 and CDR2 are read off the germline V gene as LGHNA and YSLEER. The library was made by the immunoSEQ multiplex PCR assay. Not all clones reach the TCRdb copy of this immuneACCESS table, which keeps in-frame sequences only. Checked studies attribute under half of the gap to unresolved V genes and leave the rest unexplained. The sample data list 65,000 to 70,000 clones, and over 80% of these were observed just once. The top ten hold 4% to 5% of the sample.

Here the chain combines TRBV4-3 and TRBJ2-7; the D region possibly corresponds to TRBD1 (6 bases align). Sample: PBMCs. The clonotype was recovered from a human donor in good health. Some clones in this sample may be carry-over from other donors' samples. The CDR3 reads CASSQYRDHFYEQYF. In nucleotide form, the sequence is TGCGCCAGCAGCCAATACAGGGACCACTTCTACGAGCAGTACTTC.